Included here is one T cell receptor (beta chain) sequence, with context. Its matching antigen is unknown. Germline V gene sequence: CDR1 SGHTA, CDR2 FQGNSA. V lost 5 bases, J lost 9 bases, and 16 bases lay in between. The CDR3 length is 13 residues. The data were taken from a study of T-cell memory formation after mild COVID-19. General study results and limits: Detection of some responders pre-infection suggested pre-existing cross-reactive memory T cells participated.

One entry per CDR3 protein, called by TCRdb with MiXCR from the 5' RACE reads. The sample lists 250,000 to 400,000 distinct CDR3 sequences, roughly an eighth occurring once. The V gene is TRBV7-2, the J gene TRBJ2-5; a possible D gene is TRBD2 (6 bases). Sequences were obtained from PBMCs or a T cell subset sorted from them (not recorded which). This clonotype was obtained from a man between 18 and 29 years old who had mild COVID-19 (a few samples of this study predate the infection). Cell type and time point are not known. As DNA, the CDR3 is TGTGCCAGCAGCCCCGTGACTAGTTGGGCCCAGTACTTC. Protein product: CASSPVTSWAQYF.